A selection of T cell receptor beta chains follows, all from one sample in a study of shared clonotypes between healthy human individuals. TCRdb's copy holds only in-frame clones and misses some; the assay was immunoSEQ multiplex PCR. The sample shows hundreds of thousands of clones, approximately 96% of them seen only once. The sequenced sample consisted of naive CD8+ T cells sorted from blood. The receptors here all came from a woman aged 25 to 39 in good health. Each CDR3 is given with its conserved first and last residue. D genes are given only for firm matches. Size values are once, few and many counts, or a class for expanded clones, and some rows have none.

D: TRBD2; V: TRBV28; size: .; length: 14; J: TRBJ2-7; DNA: TGTGCCAGCAGTCTAGGACTAGGAGCCTACGAGCAGTACTTC; CDR3: CASSLGLGAYEQYF
D: .; V: TRBV28; size: .; length: 13; J: TRBJ2-7; DNA: TGTGCCAGCAGCCGCCTCCTCTCCTACGAGCAGTACTTC; CDR3: CASSRLLSYEQYF
D: TRBD1; V: TRBV6-5; size: .; length: 15; J: TRBJ1-2; DNA: TGTGCCAGCACTTCAGGGACAGGGGCAGCCTATGGCTACACCTTC; CDR3: CASTSGTGAAYGYTF
D: .; V: TRBV14; size: .; length: 13; J: TRBJ2-1; DNA: TGTGCCAGCCGCCAAGGAGGGAGCAATGAGCAGTTCTTC; CDR3: CASRQGGSNEQFF
D: .; V: TRBV2; size: .; length: 15; J: TRBJ2-1; DNA: TGTGCCAGCAGGGATACTGTGAGCTCCTACAATGAGCAGTTCTTC; CDR3: CASRDTVSSYNEQFF
D: TRBD1; V: TRBV28; size: .; length: 15; J: TRBJ2-7; DNA: TGTGCCAGCAGTCCAGACAGGGGACCGAGCTACGAGCAGTACTTC; CDR3: CASSPDRGPSYEQYF
D: TRBD1; V: TRBV28; size: .; length: 13; J: TRBJ2-7; DNA: TGTGCCAGCAGCCCGGACAGGGGCTACGAGCAGTACTTC; CDR3: CASSPDRGYEQYF
D: .; V: TRBV10-1; size: .; length: 18; J: TRBJ2-2; DNA: TGCGCCAGCAGTGAACGGGGAGTCAGGGGCGGAGACACCGGGGAGCTGTTTTTT; CDR3: CASSERGVRGGDTGELFF
D: .; V: TRBV19; size: once; length: 17; J: TRBJ2-1; DNA: TGTGCCAGTAGTATAGATGGGTGGGAGGACGAATACAATGAGCAGTTCTTC; CDR3: CASSIDGWEDEYNEQFF
D: .; V: TRBV15; size: .; length: 16; J: TRBJ2-1; DNA: TGTGCCACCAGCAGAGAGAACCCCGGGGCCGACAATGAGCAGTTCTTC; CDR3: CATSRENPGADNEQFF
D: .; V: TRBV27; size: .; length: 14; J: TRBJ2-7; DNA: TGTGCCAGCGCTTCCCGGGACCACTCCTACGAGCAGTACTTC; CDR3: CASASRDHSYEQYF
D: .; V: TRBV7-9; size: .; length: 14; J: TRBJ1-2; DNA: TGTGCCAGCAGTAGCGACAGGCTAGTCTATGGCTACACCTTC; CDR3: CASSSDRLVYGYTF
D: .; V: TRBV5-4; size: .; length: 14; J: TRBJ2-3; DNA: TGTGCCAGCAGCTTAGGGGAGCAGCCAGATACGCAGTATTTT; CDR3: CASSLGEQPDTQYF
D: .; V: TRBV5-1; size: .; length: 13; J: TRBJ2-2; DNA: TGCGCCAGCAGCTTGGACAAGACCGGGGAGCTGTTTTTT; CDR3: CASSLDKTGELFF
D: .; V: TRBV5-8; size: .; length: 16; J: TRBJ1-2; DNA: TGTGCCAGCAGCTTGGAGGGCGGGGAAGGTTGGGATGGCTACACCTTC; CDR3: CASSLEGGEGWDGYTF
D: .; V: TRBV29-1; size: .; length: 11; J: TRBJ2-7; DNA: TGCAGCGTTGAGGAAGGGTACGAGCAGTACTTC; CDR3: CSVEEGYEQYF